The clone carrying this T cell receptor beta chain was counted ten times or more. The antigen remains unidentified. The template was RNA from unsorted bulk tissue. The normal lung tissue was taken more than 3 cm from the tumor edge. The library came from three nested PCR rounds adapted from ARM-PCR protocols. TCRdb used MiXCR to reprocess the multiplex PCR reads, holding one entry per CDR3 protein. This sample has some 100,000 distinct CDR3 sequences, with approximately 65% found just once. This sample was included in a study of tumor and adjacent non-tumor tissue in lung cancer. The CDR3 contains 14 residues. Deletions cut 4 bases from V and 3 bases from J, with 13 bases between. Whole-study findings and limits: TCR diversity was significantly greater in tumor than normal lung tissue.

The sequence derives from a young man with non-small cell lung cancer. Source material: distant non-tumor lung tissue. This chain connects TRBV5-7 to TRBJ1-2; a weak D match, TRBD1 (5 bases). TRBV5-7 is sorted into the ORF group, with uncertain function. Written as DNA, the CDR3 is TGTGCCAGCAGCCGGACAACCGGGGACTATGGCTACACCTTC. This encodes CASSRTTGDYGYTF.